The 17 T cell receptor beta chains below were found in one sample sequenced in a study of T cells in Graves' hyperthyroidism and ophthalmopathy. The source material, RNA transcripts, was used to amplify TCR beta CDR3 regions. Researchers ran a first-round RT-PCR on the TCR CDR3 using the HTBI primer set. TCRdb redid the calling of the multiplex PCR reads with MiXCR, one entry per CDR3 protein. The data contain 490,000 or so distinct CDR3 sequences, 16% of them singletons. Sequencing was done on a sample of blood. The receptor set was obtained from a woman under 40 with Graves' ophthalmopathy.

CDR3 in amino acids: CSARKGGPGELFF. CDR3 DNA: TGCAGTGCTAGAAAGGGGGGCCCCGGGGAGCTGTTTTTT. The chain recombines TRBV20-1 with TRBJ2-2, with D possibly being TRBD1 or TRBD2 (6 bases each). The V gene's germline CDR1 is DFQATT and CDR2 SNEGSKA (reference sequence). This CDR3 comprises 13 residues. Between the trimmed V and J ends, which lost 2 bases and 6 bases, there was a span of 10 bases.

The table lists this clonotype with a few counts. One end of the junction is discordant with germline, which a read error may explain. CDR3 region: CASSQWWTSGRYIGELSF. The CDR3 DNA sequence: TGTGCCAGCAGCCAATGGTGGACTAGCGGGAGATATATCGGGGAGCTGTCTTTT. V usage is TRBV3-1 and J usage is TRBJ2-2, with TRBD2 matching 13 bases. Germline CDR1 is LGHDT and CDR2 is YNNKEL (reference sequence). The CDR3 has 18 amino acids.

This clonotype was seen at least ten times. The V call is TRBV20-1, the J call TRBJ2-1; 9 bases agree with TRBD2. The CDR3 is 15 residues long. V dropped 0 bases and J dropped 3; count of bases not matched to a gene: 3. The germline gives CDR1 DFQATT, CDR2 SNEGSKA (reference sequence). CDR3 in amino acids: CSARDTTSGYNEQFF. DNA of the CDR3: TGCAGTGCTAGAGATACGACTAGCGGCTACAATGAGCAGTTCTTC.

This clonotype was observed a handful of times. The chain uses TRBV4-2 and TRBJ1-1; 8 bases agree with TRBD1. CDR1 is LGHNA and CDR2 is YNFKEQ in the germline V gene. V was clipped by 3 bases and J by 5 bases; unmatched bases: 8. This CDR3 spans 15 amino acids. The DNA of the CDR3 is TGTGCCAGCAGCCAGCGTATACAGGGGGGGACTGAAGCTTTCTTT. Its protein is CASSQRIQGGTEAFF.

V usage is TRBV19 and J usage is TRBJ2-3; 14 bases map to TRBD2. The germline V gene has CDR1 LNHDA and CDR2 SQIVND (reference sequence). There are 16 residues in the CDR3. V shed 5 bases and J 4 bases; nucleotides not matched to a gene: 5. As DNA, the CDR3 is TGTGCCAGTAGTGCCAGGACTAGCGGGAGGTCAGATACGCAGTATTTT. Its translation is CASSARTSGRSDTQYF.

The rearrangement joins TRBV7-9 to TRBJ2-3; maybe TRBD2 (5 bases). Deletions cut 8 bases from V and 5 bases from J, with 20 bases between. Germline CDR1 reads SEHNR; CDR2 reads FQNEAQ (reference sequence). This CDR3 spans 15 amino acids. The CDR3 DNA sequence: TGTGCCAGCCGACCGTCAGACTATCCACGAGATACGCAGTATTTT. It translates to CASRPSDYPRDTQYF. The whole variable domain, remainder taken from reference TRBV7-9 and TRBJ2-3, is DTGVSQNPRHKITKRGQNVTFRCDPISEHNRLYWYRQTLGQGPEFLTYFQNEAQLEKSRLLSDRFSAERPKGSFSTLEIQRTEQGDSAMYLCASRPSDYPRDTQYFGPGTRLTVL.

The table lists this clonotype with a few counts. The gene calls are TRBV20-1 and TRBJ1-6; tentative D call: TRBD1 (5 bases). CDR1 is DFQATT and CDR2 is SNEGSKA in the germline V gene (reference sequence). V was pared by 2 bases and J by 5 bases, with 10 bases between. The CDR3 sequence is 14 residues long. The chain's CDR3 is CSARRQNNNSPLHF. In DNA form, the CDR3 reads TGCAGTGCTAGACGACAGAATAATAATTCACCCCTCCACTTT.

The chain employs TRBV9 and TRBJ2-3, with 10 nucleotides matching TRBD2. Trimming at V came to 4 bases and at J to 0 bases, leaving 11 bases not matched to a gene. The germline V gene has CDR1 SGDLS and CDR2 YYNGEE. The CDR3 is 18 amino acids. CDR3 in amino acids: CASSSRSSGRASTDTQYF. CDR3 coding DNA: TGTGCCAGCAGCTCCCGATCAAGCGGGAGGGCGAGCACAGATACGCAGTATTTT.

This clonotype was seen at least ten times. The chain recombines TRBV5-1 with TRBJ2-1, with D unclear. This CDR3 spans 16 amino acids. Trimming removed 4 bases from V and 0 bases from J, with 14 bases in between. The germline gives CDR1 SGHRS, CDR2 YFSETQ. The CDR3 loop reads CASSVSTLGSYNEQFF. CDR3 DNA sequence: TGCGCCAGCAGCGTATCCACCCTGGGCTCCTACAATGAGCAGTTCTTC. Complete variable domain (other parts from reference TRBV5-1 and TRBJ2-1): KAGVTQTPRYLIKTRGQQVTLSCSPISGHRSVSWYQQTPGQGLQFLFEYFSETQRNKGNFPGRFSGRQFSNSRSEMNVSTLELGDSALYLCASSVSTLGSYNEQFFGPGTRLTVL.

This clonotype showed up many times. J is TRBJ2-1 and V is TRBV5-1; TRBD1 agrees at 11 bases. The ends lost 0 bases at V and 5 bases at J; junction bases unmatched: 10. This CDR3 is 18 amino acids long. Germline lookup yields CDR1 SGHRS and CDR2 YFSETQ. This chain's CDR3 is CASSLVGQGGYIDNEQFF. The CDR3 DNA sequence: TGCGCCAGCAGCTTGGTGGGACAGGGGGGCTACATCGACAATGAGCAGTTCTTC.

Many counts were recorded for this clonotype. The chain is built from TRBV7-2 and TRBJ2-7; 13 bases are shared with TRBD2. J lost 7 bases, V lost 1 base, and 10 bases had no gene match. This CDR3 is 17 amino acids long. The V gene's germline CDR1 is SGHTA and CDR2 FQGNSA. As DNA, the CDR3 is TGTGCCAGCAGCTTAGTCTTACTAGCGGGAGGGGGGGAGGAGCAGTACTTC. Its protein is CASSLVLLAGGGEEQYF.

This clonotype appeared a few times. The chain links TRBV19 to TRBJ2-2; D is uncertain. CDR1 and CDR2 (germline): LNHDA, SQIVND (reference sequence). The CDR3 runs 18 residues. V was cut by 10 bases and J by 5 bases, with 29 bases left in between. The CDR3 sequence is CATSRVWLDRSWTGELFF. Here the CDR3 DNA reads TGTGCCACCAGTAGAGTGTGGCTAGACCGCTCCTGGACCGGGGAGCTGTTTTTT.

The chain links TRBV19 to TRBJ2-5; D is ambiguous. The CDR3 has 18 amino acids. V lost 2 bases to trimming and J lost 5 bases, with 24 bases between them. Looked up from germline, CDR1 is LNHDA and CDR2 is SQIVND (reference sequence). The chain's CDR3 is CASSIFPVRIGVLETQYF. The DNA for the CDR3 is TGTGCCAGTAGTATATTCCCCGTTCGAATTGGAGTATTGGAGACCCAGTACTTC.

This clonotype was detected ten times or more. The chain recombines TRBV7-9 with TRBJ2-5; D gene ambiguous. The V and J ends lost 7 bases and 4 bases respectively, with 10 bases between them. Germline-derived CDR1 and CDR2 are SEHNR and FQNEAQ (reference sequence). There are 12 residues in the CDR3. For the CDR3, the DNA is TGTGCCAGCACAGGCCTTATAGAGACCCAGTACTTC. Translated, it gives CASTGLIETQYF.

CDR3 region: CAINQGPGELFF. The CDR3 bases are TGTGCCATCAATCAGGGGCCGGGGGAGCTGTTTTTT. The J gene is TRBJ2-2, the V gene TRBV10-3, with D possibly matching TRBD1 (6 bases). The CDR3 spans 12 residues. Trimming cost V 7 bases and J 8 bases, with 11 bases left between them. CDR1 and CDR2 from the germline V gene are ENHRY and SYGVKD.

This clonotype was observed many times. The chain couples TRBV28 to TRBJ1-1, with D unresolved. The CDR3 is made up of 12 amino acids. Germline-derived CDR1 and CDR2 are MDHEN and SYDVKM. Trimming cost V 7 bases and J 1 base, with 7 bases left between them. CDR3 sequence: CASKVRNTEAFF. The DNA of the CDR3 is TGTGCCAGCAAGGTTAGGAACACTGAAGCTTTCTTT. Full variable domain (missing parts from reference TRBV28 and TRBJ1-1): DVKVTQSSRYLVKRTGEKVFLECVQDMDHENMFWYRQDPGLGLRLIYFSYDVKMKEKGDIPEGYSVSREKKERFSLILESASTNQTSMYLCASKVRNTEAFFGQGTRLTVV.

This clonotype was detected ten times or more. The rearrangement joins TRBV28 to TRBJ2-3; D gene unclear. The length of the CDR3 is 16 residues. The germline V gene encodes CDR1 MDHEN and CDR2 SYDVKM. V gave up 5 bases and J gave up 2 bases, with 17 bases separating them. CDR3 sequence (DNA): TGTGCCAGCAGTCCCTCCCCTGTGGGTTTCACAGATACGCAGTATTTT. Residues: CASSPSPVGFTDTQYF.